This T cell receptor (beta chain) comes out of a study of vaccination and CD4 T cells after COVID-19. Note on this clonotype: Its antigen is as yet unknown.

Cultured CD4+ T cell DNA underwent sequencing with the Oncomine TCR Beta short-read assay. TCRdb processed the PCR reads anew with MiXCR; each CDR3 protein has one entry. The table has about 15,000 distinct CDR3 sequences, more than 45% seen once. Treatment denoted: approximately nine-day PBMC culture with coronavirus spike peptide pools or control peptides (ViraFEST assay). Researchers reported culturing under 2.5 million PBMCs per well with around 10 IU/ml IL-2 and 8 to 10 ug/ml peptide pools. V trimming: 6 bases; J trimming: 1 base; junction bases outside the gene matches: 9. Germline V gene lookup returns CDR1 MNHEY and CDR2 SVGAGI. This CDR3 region has 17 residues.

The sequence derives from a human donor who had recovered from COVID-19. Sequencing was carried out using CD4+ T cells from blood, cultured in vitro. The chain couples TRBV6-5 to TRBJ1-3; 10 bases line up with TRBD1. CDR3 sequence (DNA): TGTGCCAGCAGCTACGAGACAGGGGGCGCATCTGGAAACACCATATATTTT. It is translated as CASSYETGGASGNTIYF.